These 14 T cell receptor beta chains were sequenced from one sample in a study of T-cell memory formation after mild COVID-19. From the 5' RACE reads, TCRdb called clonotypes with MiXCR, one entry per CDR3 protein. Here the sample spans fewer than 200,000 distinct CDR3 sequences, about a fifth being singletons. Sequenced material: PBMCs or a T cell subset sorted from them (not recorded which). The receptors originated from a man in his late teens or twenties who had mild COVID-19 (a few samples of this study predate the infection). Cell type and time point are not known.

The table lists this clonotype with a few counts. The chain couples TRBV5-6 to TRBJ2-3; weak D call: TRBD1 (6 bases). Germline CDR1 SGHDT, CDR2 YYEEEE. The V and J ends lost 3 bases and 7 bases respectively, with 21 bases between them. The CDR3 sequence is 16 residues long. This CDR3 reads CASSSQGVRGSYTQYF. CDR3 nucleotides: TGTGCCAGCAGCTCACAGGGTGTCCGGGGCTCCTATACGCAGTATTTT.

CDR3 DNA: TGTGCCAGCAGAGAGGGACACGGAAACACCATATATTTT. Its translation: CASREGHGNTIYF. The rearrangement joins TRBV5-6 to TRBJ1-3, with D possibly TRBD1 on 6 matching bases. CDR1 and CDR2 from the germline V gene are SGHDT and YYEEEE. The CDR3 has 13 amino acids. Trimming left V 5 bases short and J 4 bases short, with 10 bases between.

This chain joins TRBV5-1 and TRBJ2-7, with D possibly TRBD2 on 5 matching bases. Trimming removed 0 bases from V and 3 bases from J, with 13 bases in between. Germline V CDR1 and CDR2: SGHRS, YFSETQ. The CDR3 is 15 residues long. The CDR3, as DNA: TGCGCCAGCAGCTTGGGGGGAACCCGGGACTACGAGCAGTACTTC. Translated, it gives CASSLGGTRDYEQYF.

This clonotype was recorded many times. The rearrangement links TRBV24-1 to TRBJ2-4; the D gene is possibly TRBD2 (7 bases). The CDR3 is 17 amino acids. The germline V and J ends were trimmed by 3 bases and 5 bases, with 19 bases remaining between them. Germline V gives CDR1 KGHDR, CDR2 SFDVKD. The CDR3 spells CATSDPQTGSGENIQYF. The CDR3 region has the DNA TGTGCCACCAGTGATCCACAAACAGGGAGCGGGGAAAACATTCAGTACTTC.

The V call is TRBV10-3, the J call TRBJ1-5; the D is unclear. The germline V gene has CDR1 ENHRY and CDR2 SYGVKD. Trimming stripped 6 bases from V and 2 bases from J, with 17 bases between. This CDR3 is 16 amino acids long. CDR3 in amino acids: CAISSNGRVGNQPQHF. The CDR3, as DNA: TGTGCCATCAGCTCCAACGGGAGGGTGGGCAATCAGCCCCAGCATTTT.

The J gene is TRBJ2-5, the V gene TRBV10-3; D remains unclear. CDR3 size: 12 residues. Deletions cut 5 bases from V and 5 bases from J, with 9 bases between. CDR1 is ENHRY and CDR2 is SYGVKD in the germline V gene. DNA for the CDR3: TGTGCCATCAGTAGCAGTCGCGAGACCCAGTACTTC. Its protein is CAISSSRETQYF.

This clonotype was detected many times. The chain uses TRBV4-3 and TRBJ2-7; D remains unclear. This CDR3 contains 13 residues. CDR1 LGHNA and CDR2 YSLEER come from the germline V gene. V shed 4 bases and J shed 4 bases, with 11 bases lying between them. The CDR3 protein is CASSRQRRYEQYF. CDR3 nucleotides: TGCGCCAGCAGCCGCCAAAGGCGGTACGAGCAGTACTTC.

The CDR3 protein is CASSQGWGQAFF. The DNA of the CDR3 is TGTGCCAGCAGCCAAGGGTGGGGGCAAGCTTTCTTT. This chain links TRBV2 with TRBJ1-1, with D perhaps matching TRBD1 (6 bases). This CDR3 region has 12 residues. The V end lost 6 bases, the J end lost 9 bases, and 14 bases lay between the germline ends. Looked up from germline, CDR1 is SNHLY and CDR2 is FYNNEI.

The chain combines TRBV6-2 or TRBV6-3 with TRBJ2-7; 11 bases agree with TRBD1. Germline V gives CDR1 MNHEY, CDR2 SVGEGT. The CDR3 has 15 amino acids. V gave up 6 bases and J gave up 1 base; unmatched junction bases: 5. The CDR3 nucleotides are TGTGCCAGCAGAGCGGGACAGGGGGAATCCTACGAGCAGTACTTC. This sequence encodes CASRAGQGESYEQYF.

This chain uses TRBV5-1 with TRBJ2-1; TRBD1 matches at 7 bases. Germline-derived CDR1 and CDR2 are SGHRS and YFSETQ. V trimming: 0 bases; J trimming: 6 bases; junction bases outside the gene matches: 3. The CDR3 totals 14 residues. The CDR3: CASSLEGALNEQFF. The CDR3 DNA reads TGCGCCAGCAGCTTGGAGGGGGCCCTCAATGAGCAGTTCTTC.

In this sample, this clonotype turned up a few times. The CDR3 DNA sequence: TGCGCCAGCCGGGGACAGGGCACAGATACGCAGTATTTT. It yields the protein CASRGQGTDTQYF. V gene TRBV5-1 combines with J gene TRBJ2-3; TRBD1 agrees at 8 bases. The CDR3 totals 13 residues. The V gene end was trimmed by 7 bases and the J gene end by 1 base; junction bases not matched to a gene: 2. Germline assignment: CDR1 SGHRS and CDR2 YFSETQ.

This clonotype was counted between two and nine times. The V call is TRBV7-8, the J call TRBJ2-3, with D possibly matching TRBD2 (5 bases). This CDR3 contains 15 residues. CDR1 and CDR2 from the germline V gene are SGHVS and FQNEAQ. The ends were cut back, 5 bases at V and 4 bases at J, with 16 bases in the middle. The chain's CDR3 is CASSPPRRSADTQYF. The CDR3 nucleotides read TGTGCCAGCAGCCCCCCTCGGAGGTCGGCAGATACGCAGTATTTT.

This chain links TRBV6-6 with TRBJ2-7, with 7 bases aligning to TRBD2. This CDR3 region has 15 residues. Germline CDR1 and CDR2: MNHNY and SVGAGI (reference sequence). The V and J ends lost 3 bases and 7 bases, in that order; junction bases with no gene match: 12. The CDR3 sequence is CASSYRASGGGEQYF. The CDR3 DNA follows: TGTGCCAGCAGTTATCGGGCTAGCGGTGGAGGGGAGCAGTACTTC.

This clonotype was recorded a few times. This chain connects TRBV20-1 to TRBJ2-2; D ambiguous. From germline, CDR1 is DFQATT and CDR2 SNEGSKA (reference sequence). V was pared by 6 bases and J by 3 bases, with 11 bases between. CDR3 size: 13 residues. CDR3 sequence reads: CSAPRRDTGELFF. As DNA, the CDR3 is TGCAGTGCCCCACGACGAGACACCGGGGAGCTGTTTTTT.